One sample yielded the 3 T cell receptor beta chains listed below, sequenced in a study of blood T cell repertoires in COVID-19. Clones were sequenced by immunoSEQ multiplex PCR, and TCRdb holds only the in-frame ones, with some missing. The data contain 390,000 or so clones, roughly 89% of them seen just once; the ten biggest clones take up about 7%. The sequenced sample consisted of peripheral blood. Source of these receptors: a man in his late teens or twenties with active or convalescent COVID-19.

The chain links TRBV28 to TRBJ1-5, with D tentatively TRBD1 (6 bases). Per germline, CDR1 MDHEN and CDR2 SYDVKM. The CDR3 consists of 18 residues. Trimming took off 7 bases at V and 2 bases at J, with 24 bases between the two ends. DNA for the CDR3: TGTGCCAGCACCGTCCGGGACATAGGTCTTTTTGGCAATCAGCCCCAGCATTTT. As protein: CASTVRDIGLFGNQPQHF. The full variable domain, with the rest looked up from reference TRBV28 and TRBJ1-5, is DVKVTQSSRYLVKRTGEKVFLECVQDMDHENMFWYRQDPGLGLRLIYFSYDVKMKEKGDIPEGYSVSREKKERFSLILESASTNQTSMYLCASTVRDIGLFGNQPQHFGDGTRLSIL.

CDR3 DNA sequence: TGTGCCACGGAGGCAGGTCCTCGGGTAAAGCAGTACTTC. It codes for CATEAGPRVKQYF. The chain uses TRBV28 and TRBJ2-7; D perhaps matches TRBD2 (5 bases). The CDR3 sequence is 13 residues long. Per the germline V gene, CDR1 is MDHEN and CDR2 is SYDVKM. Between the trimmed V and J ends, which lost 10 bases and 8 bases, there was a span of 21 bases.

V usage is TRBV19 and J usage is TRBJ1-2; D remains unclear. The CDR3 runs 11 residues. The ends were cut back, 3 bases at V and 5 bases at J, with 4 bases in the middle. The germline CDR1 and CDR2 sequences are LNHDA and SQIVND (reference sequence). Here the CDR3 reads CASSMEYGYTF. For the CDR3, the DNA is TGTGCCAGTAGTATGGAGTATGGCTACACCTTC.